Many counts were recorded for the clone carrying this T cell receptor (beta chain). Its antigen is unidentified. Molecular barcoding with unique molecular identifiers was used for the TCRbeta library. TCRdb passed the PCR reads through MiXCR, listing each CDR3 protein once. The table has about 160,000 distinct CDR3 sequences, around 10% seen once. This CDR3 is 17 amino acids long. V lost 4 bases, J lost 4 bases, and 20 bases lay in between. The germline CDR1 and CDR2 sequences are SEHNR and FQNEAQ (reference sequence). These data belong to a study of T-cell reconstitution after alpha-beta-depleted transplantation in children. Study results and caveats: By about two months after transplant, alpha-beta T cells reportedly arose from several hundred graft clones that had expanded. Newly generated T cells supplied most T-cell counts and diversity one year post-transplant. Surviving recipient T cells and thymic progenitors underlay high day-60 TCRbeta diversity in some patients.

The V call is TRBV7-9, the J call TRBJ1-5, with a tentative D call TRBD1 (5 bases). The starting material was PBMCs, obtained before TCRalphabeta/CD19-depleted stem cell transplant. This TCR came from a boy younger than 10 with acute myeloid leukemia, due to receive a stem cell transplant. CDR3 loop: CASSYQAIGAKNQPQHF. In DNA, the CDR3 is TGTGCCAGCAGCTATCAAGCGATAGGGGCTAAAAATCAGCCCCAGCATTTT.